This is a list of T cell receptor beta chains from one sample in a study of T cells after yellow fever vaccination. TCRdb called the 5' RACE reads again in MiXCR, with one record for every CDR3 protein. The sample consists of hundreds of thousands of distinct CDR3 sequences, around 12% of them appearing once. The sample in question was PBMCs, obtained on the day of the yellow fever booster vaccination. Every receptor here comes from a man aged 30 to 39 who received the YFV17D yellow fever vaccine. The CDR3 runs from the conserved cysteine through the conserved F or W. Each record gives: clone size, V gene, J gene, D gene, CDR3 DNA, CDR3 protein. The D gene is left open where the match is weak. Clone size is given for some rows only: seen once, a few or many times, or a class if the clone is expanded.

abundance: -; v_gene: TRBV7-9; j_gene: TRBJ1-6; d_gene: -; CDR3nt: TGTGCCAGCAGCTTAGAGGACAAGCATTCACCCCTCCACTTT; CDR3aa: CASSLEDKHSPLHF
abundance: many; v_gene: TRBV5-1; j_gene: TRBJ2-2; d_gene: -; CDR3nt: TGCGCCAGCAGCTTGGTGAGGGTCTCAGGCGGGGAGCTGTTTTTT; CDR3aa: CASSLVRVSGGELFF
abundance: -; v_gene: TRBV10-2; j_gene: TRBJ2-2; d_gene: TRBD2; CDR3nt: TGCGCCAGCAGGCATAGCGGGAGGGCCCTCACCGGGGAGCTGTTTTTT; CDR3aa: CASRHSGRALTGELFF
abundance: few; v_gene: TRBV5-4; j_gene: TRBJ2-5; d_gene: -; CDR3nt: TGTGCCAGCAGCTTGGCCCGGGGATCCCAGTACTTC; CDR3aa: CASSLARGSQYF
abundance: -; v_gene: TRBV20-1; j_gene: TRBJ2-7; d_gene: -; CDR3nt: TGCAGTGCTAAGCAGGCCCCCTACGAGCAGTACTTC; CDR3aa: CSAKQAPYEQYF
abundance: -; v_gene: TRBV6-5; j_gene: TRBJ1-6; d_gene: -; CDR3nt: TGTGCCAGCAGTCCGTACACACCCAGGGTCCTGCTCCACTTT; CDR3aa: CASSPYTPRVLLHF
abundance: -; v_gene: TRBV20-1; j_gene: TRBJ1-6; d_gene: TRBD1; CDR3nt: TGCAGTGCTAGAGCGACCACCGGGACAGGAAACACCTATAATTCACCCCTCCACTTT; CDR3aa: CSARATTGTGNTYNSPLHF
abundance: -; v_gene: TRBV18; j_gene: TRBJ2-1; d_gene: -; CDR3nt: TGTGCCAGCTCACCACCCGGTAGTTGGGGTGAGCAGTTCTTC; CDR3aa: CASSPPGSWGEQFF
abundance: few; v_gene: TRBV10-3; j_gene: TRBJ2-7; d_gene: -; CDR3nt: TGTGCCATCAGTGAGGGAGGGGATCGGGAGCAGTACTTC; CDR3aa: CAISEGGDREQYF
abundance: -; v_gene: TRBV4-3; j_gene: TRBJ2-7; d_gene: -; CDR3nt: TGCGCCAGCAGCCTGGACAACTACTACGAGCAGTACTTC; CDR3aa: CASSLDNYYEQYF
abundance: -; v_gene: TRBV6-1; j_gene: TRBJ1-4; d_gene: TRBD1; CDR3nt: TGTGCCAGCAGTCCCGGGACAGGTCATGAAAAACTGTTTTTT; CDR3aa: CASSPGTGHEKLFF
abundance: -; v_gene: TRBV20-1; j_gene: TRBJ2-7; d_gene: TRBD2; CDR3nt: TGCAGTGCCCCCGGACTAGCGTACTACGAGCAGTACTTC; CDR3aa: CSAPGLAYYEQYF
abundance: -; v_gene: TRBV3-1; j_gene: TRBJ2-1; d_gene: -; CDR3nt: TGTGCCAGCAGTCCCGGGACTGCGGGGATCAATGAGCAGTTCTTC; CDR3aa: CASSPGTAGINEQFF
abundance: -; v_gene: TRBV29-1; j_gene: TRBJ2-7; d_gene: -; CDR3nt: TGCAGCGTTGTTCACGGCAGCTCCTACGAGCAGTACTTC; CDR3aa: CSVVHGSSYEQYF
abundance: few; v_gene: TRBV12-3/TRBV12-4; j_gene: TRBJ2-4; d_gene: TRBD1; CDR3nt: TGTGCCAGCAGGCCGGGACAGGGGCGATTAGTAATAGCCAAAAACATTCAGTACTTC; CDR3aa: CASRPGQGRLVIAKNIQYF
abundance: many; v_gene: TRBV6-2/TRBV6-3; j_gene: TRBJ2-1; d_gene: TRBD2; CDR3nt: TGTGCCAGCACGGGACTAGCGGGAGTCAATGAGCAGTTCTTC; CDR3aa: CASTGLAGVNEQFF
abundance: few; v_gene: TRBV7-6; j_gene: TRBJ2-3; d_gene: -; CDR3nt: TGTGCCAGCAGTTTCGGGGTCTCAGATACGCAGTATTTT; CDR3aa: CASSFGVSDTQYF
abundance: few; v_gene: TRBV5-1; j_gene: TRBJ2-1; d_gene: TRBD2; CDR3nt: TGCGCCAGCAGCGTCGGGACTAGCGGTCTCCGTGAGCAGTTCTTC; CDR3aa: CASSVGTSGLREQFF
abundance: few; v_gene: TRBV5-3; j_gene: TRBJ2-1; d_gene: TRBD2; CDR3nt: TGTGCCAGTACCTTAGCGGGAGGGCTGCCCTACAATGAGCAGTTCTTC; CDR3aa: CASTLAGGLPYNEQFF
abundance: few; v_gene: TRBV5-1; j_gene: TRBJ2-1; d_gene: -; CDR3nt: TGCGCCAGCAGCCCGGGGGCGCTCTACAATGAGCAGTTCTTC; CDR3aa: CASSPGALYNEQFF
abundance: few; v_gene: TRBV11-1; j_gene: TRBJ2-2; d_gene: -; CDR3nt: TGTGCCAGCAGCTTAGTTCAAAGGGTCGGGACCGGGGAGCTGTTTTTT; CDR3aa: CASSLVQRVGTGELFF
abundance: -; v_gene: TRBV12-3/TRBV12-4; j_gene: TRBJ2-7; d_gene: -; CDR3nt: TGTGCCAGCAGTTTGTGGGCTCCCGGGTCCTACGAGCAGTACTTC; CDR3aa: CASSLWAPGSYEQYF
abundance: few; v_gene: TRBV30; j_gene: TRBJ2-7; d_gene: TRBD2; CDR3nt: TGTGCCTGGAGTGTACGAGGCGGGAGTTTCCACGAGCAGTACTTC; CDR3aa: CAWSVRGGSFHEQYF
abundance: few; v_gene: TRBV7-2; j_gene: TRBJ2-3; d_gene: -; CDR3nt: TGTGCCAGCAGCTCAGGACACCCTAGCACAGATACGCAGTATTTT; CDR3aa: CASSSGHPSTDTQYF
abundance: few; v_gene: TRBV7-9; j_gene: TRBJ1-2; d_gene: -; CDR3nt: TGTGCCAGCAGCTTAGCGGCCGGAATTTATGGCTACACCTTC; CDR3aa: CASSLAAGIYGYTF
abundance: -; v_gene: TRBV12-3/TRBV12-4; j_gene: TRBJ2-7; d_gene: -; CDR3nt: TGTGCCAGCAGTTTAGGGGCGGGACCCAACGAGCAGTACTTC; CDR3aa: CASSLGAGPNEQYF
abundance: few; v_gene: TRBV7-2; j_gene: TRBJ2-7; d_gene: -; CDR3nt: TGTGCCAGCAGCCTTTGGAGCACCCCCACCACCTACGAGCAGTACTTC; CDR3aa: CASSLWSTPTTYEQYF
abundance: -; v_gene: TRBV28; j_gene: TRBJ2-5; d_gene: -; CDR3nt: TGTGCCAGCAGTTCTGCCACGTTGGGGACACAGAAGACCCAGTACTTC; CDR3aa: CASSSATLGTQKTQYF
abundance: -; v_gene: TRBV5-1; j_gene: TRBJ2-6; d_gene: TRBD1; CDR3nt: TGCGCCAGCAGCTTGGCCCGGGACAGGGTATCTGGGGCCAACGTCCTGACTTTC; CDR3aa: CASSLARDRVSGANVLTF
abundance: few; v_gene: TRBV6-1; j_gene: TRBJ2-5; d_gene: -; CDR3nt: TGTGCCAGCGTGCCGGGGACGCAGGGGTGGTCGGAGACCCAGTACTTC; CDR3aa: CASVPGTQGWSETQYF
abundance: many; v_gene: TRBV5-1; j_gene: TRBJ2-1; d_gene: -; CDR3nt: TGCGCCAGCAGCTTGTATGCGGGTGAGCAGTTCTTC; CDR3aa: CASSLYAGEQFF
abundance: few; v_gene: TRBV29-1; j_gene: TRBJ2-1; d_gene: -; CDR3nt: TGCAGCGTTGGTCGGGAGCCCCATGAGCAGTTCTTC; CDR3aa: CSVGREPHEQFF
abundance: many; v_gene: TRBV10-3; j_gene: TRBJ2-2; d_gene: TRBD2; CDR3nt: TGTGCCATCAGTGTGGGACTAGCCACCGGGGAGCTGTTTTTT; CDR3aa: CAISVGLATGELFF
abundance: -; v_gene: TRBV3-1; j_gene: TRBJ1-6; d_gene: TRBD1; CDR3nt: TGTGCCAGCAGCCAAGAACTGGGACAGTCCAATTCACCCCTCCACTTT; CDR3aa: CASSQELGQSNSPLHF
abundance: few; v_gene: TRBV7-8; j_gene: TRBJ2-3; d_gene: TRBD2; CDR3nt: TGTGCCAGCAGCCGGGTGGGCGGCGCGGGAGGAATCTCAGATACGCAGTATTTT; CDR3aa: CASSRVGGAGGISDTQYF
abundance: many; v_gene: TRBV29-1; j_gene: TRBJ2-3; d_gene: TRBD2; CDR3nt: TGCAGCGTAAGACTAGCGGGAACAGATACGCAGTATTTT; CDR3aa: CSVRLAGTDTQYF
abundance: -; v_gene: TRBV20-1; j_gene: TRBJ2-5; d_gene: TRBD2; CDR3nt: TGCAGTGCCGTAGCGGGATGGGAGACCCAGTACTTC; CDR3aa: CSAVAGWETQYF
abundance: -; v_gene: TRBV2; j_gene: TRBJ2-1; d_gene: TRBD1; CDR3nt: TGTGCCAGCAGTGAAGCCCCCTCTGAGGGGGCGAGGTTCTTC; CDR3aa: CASSEAPSEGARFF
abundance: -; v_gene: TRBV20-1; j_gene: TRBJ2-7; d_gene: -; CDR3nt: TGCAGTGCTCGCCCCCGGGACATACCGTCCTACGAGCAGTACTTC; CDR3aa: CSARPRDIPSYEQYF
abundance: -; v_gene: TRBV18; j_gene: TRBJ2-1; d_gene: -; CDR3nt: TGTGCCAGCTCACCGGGTCCCATGGGCGGACACAATGAGCAGTTCTTC; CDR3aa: CASSPGPMGGHNEQFF
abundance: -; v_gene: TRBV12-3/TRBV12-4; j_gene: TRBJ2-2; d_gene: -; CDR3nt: TGTGCCAGCAGCCCTACGTTAGGGGAGCTGTTTTTT; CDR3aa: CASSPTLGELFF
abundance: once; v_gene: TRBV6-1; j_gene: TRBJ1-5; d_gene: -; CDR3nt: TGTGCCAGCAGACCGGTGGGCAGTAGCAATCAGCCCCAGCATTTT; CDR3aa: CASRPVGSSNQPQHF
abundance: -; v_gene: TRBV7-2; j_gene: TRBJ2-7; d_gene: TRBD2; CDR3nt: TGTGCCAGCAGCTTAATGTCTAGCGGCCTCGGGGAGCAGTACTTC; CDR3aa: CASSLMSSGLGEQYF
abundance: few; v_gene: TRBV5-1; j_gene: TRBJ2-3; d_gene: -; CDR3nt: TGCGCCAGCAGCTTGGGCAGGGCGTCAGATACGCAGTATTTT; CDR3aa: CASSLGRASDTQYF
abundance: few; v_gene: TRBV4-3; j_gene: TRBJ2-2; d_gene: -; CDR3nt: TGCGCCAGCAGCCAAGTAGTGCTCACCGGGGAGCTGTTTTTT; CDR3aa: CASSQVVLTGELFF
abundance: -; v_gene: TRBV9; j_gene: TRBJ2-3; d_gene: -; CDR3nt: TGTGCCAGCAGCGTTAGAGGGGTACGCTCAGATACGCAGTATTTT; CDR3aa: CASSVRGVRSDTQYF
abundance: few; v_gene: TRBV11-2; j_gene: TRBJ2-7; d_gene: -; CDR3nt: TGTGCCAGCAGCTTTAGGGACACTGACTACGAGCAGTACTTC; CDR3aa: CASSFRDTDYEQYF
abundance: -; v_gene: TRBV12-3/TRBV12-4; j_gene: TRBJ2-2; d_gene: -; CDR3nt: TGTGTCAGCAGCCCCGGAAAGATGAACACCGGGGAGCTGTTTTTT; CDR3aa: CVSSPGKMNTGELFF
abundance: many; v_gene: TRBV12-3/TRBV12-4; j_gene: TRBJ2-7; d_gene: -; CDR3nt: TGTGCCAGCAGTTTAGGGGCCCTCTACGAGCAGTACTTC; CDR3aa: CASSLGALYEQYF
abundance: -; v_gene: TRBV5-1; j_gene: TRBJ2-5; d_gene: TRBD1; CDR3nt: TGCGCCAGCAGCACTTGGACAGGGACGGAGACCCAGTACTTC; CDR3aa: CASSTWTGTETQYF
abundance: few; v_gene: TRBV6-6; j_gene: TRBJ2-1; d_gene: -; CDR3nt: TGTGCCAGCAGCCACCTCCCCTATGAGCAGTTCTTC; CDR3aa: CASSHLPYEQFF
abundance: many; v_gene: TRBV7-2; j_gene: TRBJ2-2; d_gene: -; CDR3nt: TGTGCCAGCAGGCTCCAGGGGGGCACCGGGGAGCTGTTTTTT; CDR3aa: CASRLQGGTGELFF
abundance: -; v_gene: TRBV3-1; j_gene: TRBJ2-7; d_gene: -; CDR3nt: TGTGCCAGCAGCAAAAAGAGCTCCTACGAGCAGTACTTC; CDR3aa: CASSKKSSYEQYF
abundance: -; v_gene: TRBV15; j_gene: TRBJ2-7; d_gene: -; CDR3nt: TGTGCCACCAGCAGAGATTACGGCCTAGGGCTTTCCTACGAGCAGTACTTC; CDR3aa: CATSRDYGLGLSYEQYF
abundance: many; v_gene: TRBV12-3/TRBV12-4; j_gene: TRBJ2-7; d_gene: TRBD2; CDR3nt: TGTGCCAGCTCACCTGGTCTAGCGGGTAGCGAGCAGTACTTC; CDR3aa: CASSPGLAGSEQYF
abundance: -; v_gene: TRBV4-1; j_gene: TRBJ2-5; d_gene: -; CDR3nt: TGCGCCAGCAGCGGGCGACTCGGAGAGACCCAGTACTTC; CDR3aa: CASSGRLGETQYF
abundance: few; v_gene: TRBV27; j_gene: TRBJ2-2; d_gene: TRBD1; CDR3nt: TGTGCCAGCAGTTTTGGGACAGGGGACAGGGAGCTGTTTTTT; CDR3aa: CASSFGTGDRELFF
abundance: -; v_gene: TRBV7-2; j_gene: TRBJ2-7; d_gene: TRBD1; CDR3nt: TGTGCCAGCAGCCGTACACAGGGGTACTACGAGCAGTACTTC; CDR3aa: CASSRTQGYYEQYF
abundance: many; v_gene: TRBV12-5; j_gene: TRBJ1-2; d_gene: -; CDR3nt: TGTGCTAGTGGTTCAACAGGCCGTACTAACTATGGCTACACCTTC; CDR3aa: CASGSTGRTNYGYTF